The 15 T cell receptor beta chains reported below all come from one sample, sequenced in a study of T cell repertoires in cytomegalovirus infection. No antigens are known for them. From the reads, TCRdb called clonotypes with MiXCR, one entry per CDR3 protein. Among approximately 270,000 distinct CDR3 sequences listed, about 20% were seen once. The sample was cultured PBMCs, taken from culture after CMV antigen stimulation. Source of these receptors: a human donor in good health (CMV status not recorded). Some clones in this sample may be carry-over from other donors' samples.

The chain recombines TRBV6-6 with TRBJ2-7, with TRBD2 matching 10 bases. V shed 6 bases and J 3 bases; nucleotides not matched to a gene: 8. The length of the CDR3 is 15 residues. Germline V gene sequence: CDR1 MNHNY, CDR2 SVGAGI (reference sequence). CDR3 sequence (DNA): TGTGCCAGCAGCTCCCGGACTAGCGGAAGCTACGAGCAGTACGTC. Translating it yields CASSSRTSGSYEQYV.

Only a few counts were recorded for this clonotype. The gene calls are TRBV27 and TRBJ2-4, with D unclear. The CDR3 length is 13 residues. Germline V gene lookup returns CDR1 MNHEY and CDR2 SMNVEV (reference sequence). V dropped 3 bases and J dropped 7 bases, with 10 bases sitting between them. The CDR3: CASSFHGANIQYF. DNA of the CDR3: TGTGCCAGCAGTTTCCATGGAGCGAACATTCAGTACTTC.

The rearrangement links TRBV12-3 or TRBV12-4 to TRBJ1-2; 8 bases fit TRBD1. V dropped 5 bases and J dropped 3; count of bases not matched to a gene: 2. The CDR3 is made up of 13 amino acids. The CDR3 DNA reads TGTGCCAGCAGTATACAGGGGGACTATGGCTACACCTTC. Its translation is CASSIQGDYGYTF.

Only a few counts were recorded for this clonotype. The chain links TRBV23-1 to TRBJ1-2; D may be TRBD1 (6 bases). TRBV23-1 is sorted into the ORF group, with uncertain function. The CDR3 consists of 9 residues. CDR3 loop: CTGQGGYTF. The CDR3 bases are TGCACCGGTCAGGGGGGCTACACCTTC.

This clonotype was seen many times. This rearrangement joins TRBV7-2 to TRBJ2-1; TRBD2 agrees at 8 bases. Germline CDR1 reads SGHTA; CDR2 reads FQGNSA. CDR3 length: 16 amino acids. The ends lost 6 bases at V and 0 bases at J; junction bases unmatched: 7. The CDR3 protein is CASRLGGTSSYNEQFF. CDR3 nucleotide sequence: TGTGCCAGCAGGCTCGGTGGGACTAGCTCCTACAATGAGCAGTTCTTC.

The J gene is TRBJ2-1, the V gene TRBV28; 8 bases align to TRBD2. The J segment lost 6 bases and the V segment lost 3 bases, leaving 7 bases of the junction unmatched. Looked up from germline, CDR1 is MDHEN and CDR2 is SYDVKM. CDR3 size: 15 residues. CDR3 region: CASSLSGGPGNEQFF. For the CDR3, the DNA is TGTGCCAGCAGTTTGTCGGGAGGGCCGGGCAATGAGCAGTTCTTC. The full variable domain, rest sourced from reference TRBV28 and TRBJ2-1, is DVKVTQSSRYLVKRTGEKVFLECVQDMDHENMFWYRQDPGLGLRLIYFSYDVKMKEKGDIPEGYSVSREKKERFSLILESASTNQTSMYLCASSLSGGPGNEQFFGPGTRLTVL.

This clonotype was recorded at least ten times. The V call is TRBV7-9, the J call TRBJ2-1, with 8 bases matching TRBD1. The V gene's germline CDR1 is SEHNR and CDR2 FQNEAQ (reference sequence). The CDR3 spans 14 residues. Trimming removed 1 base from V and 6 bases from J; junction bases left unmatched: 2. The DNA of the CDR3 is TGTGCCAGCAGCTTAGTGACAGGGGTCAATGAGCAGTTCTTC. The encoded protein is CASSLVTGVNEQFF.

The chain uses TRBV7-2 and TRBJ2-1, with 12 bases identical to TRBD2. V gave up 5 bases and J gave up 5 bases; unmatched junction bases: 4. CDR3 length: 15 amino acids. CDR1 SGHTA and CDR2 FQGNSA come from the germline V gene. CDR3 DNA sequence: TGTGCCAGCAGCGAGACTAGCGGGAGACACAATGAGCAGTTCTTC. Translating gives CASSETSGRHNEQFF. Full variable domain (remainder filled in from reference TRBV7-2 and TRBJ2-1): GAGVSQSPSNKVTEKGKDVELRCDPISGHTALYWYRQSLGQGLEFLIYFQGNSAPDKSGLPSDRFSAERTGGSVSTLTIQRTQQEDSAVYLCASSETSGRHNEQFFGPGTRLTVL.

J is TRBJ1-1 and V is TRBV7-6, with a possible D match to TRBD1 (6 bases). The ends were cut back, 4 bases at V and 11 bases at J, with 23 bases in the middle. The CDR3 has 15 residues. Germline CDR1 and CDR2: SGHVS and FNYEAQ. CDR3 nucleotide sequence: TGTGCCAGCAGCTCCCCAACCTCGACAGGCTTGAGGGCTTTCTTT. Amino acid sequence: CASSSPTSTGLRAFF.

This clonotype has only a few counts. This chain joins TRBV7-9 and TRBJ1-5; D is unclear. V gave up 5 bases and J gave up 2 bases, with 16 bases separating them. The CDR3 sequence is 16 residues long. Germline loops: CDR1 SEHNR, CDR2 FQNEAQ (reference sequence). The CDR3 is CASSPDLPPGNQPQHF. The DNA for the CDR3 is TGTGCCAGCAGCCCAGACCTTCCCCCCGGCAATCAGCCCCAGCATTTT. Together with reference TRBV7-9 and TRBJ1-5, the CDR3 gives the full variable domain: DTGVSQNPRHKITKRGQNVTFRCDPISEHNRLYWYRQTLGQGPEFLTYFQNEAQLEKSRLLSDRFSAERPKGSFSTLEIQRTEQGDSAMYLCASSPDLPPGNQPQHFGDGTRLSIL.

This clonotype has ten or more counts. The chain combines TRBV7-2 with TRBJ2-1; TRBD2 is a possible D gene (6 bases). The CDR3 runs to 17 residues. V lost 1 base, J lost 7 bases, and 20 bases lay in between. The germline V gene has CDR1 SGHTA and CDR2 FQGNSA. The CDR3: CASSLVAGSGVSNEQFF. CDR3 DNA sequence: TGTGCCAGCAGCTTAGTCGCCGGGTCGGGAGTATCAAATGAGCAGTTCTTC.

This clonotype was seen a few times. One end of the junction is discordant with germline, which a read error may explain. This chain uses TRBV7-9 with TRBJ2-7; D is tentatively TRBD1 or TRBD2 (5 bases each). The CDR3 has 15 residues. CDR1 is SEHNR and CDR2 is FQNEAQ in the germline V gene (reference sequence). The CDR3 is CASSLPGTTSSEQYF. CDR3 sequence (DNA): TGTGCCAGCAGCTTACCCGGGACCACATCCTCCGAGCAGTACTTC.

The rearrangement links TRBV5-1 to TRBJ2-7; D gene uncertain. The CDR3 totals 16 residues. Germline V CDR1 and CDR2: SGHRS, YFSETQ. Trimming left V 1 base short and J 3 bases short, with 17 bases between. Written as DNA, the CDR3 is TGCGCCAGCAGCTTGCTTAGGCCGCAATACCGCTACGAGCAGTACGTC. Translated, it gives CASSLLRPQYRYEQYV.

The DNA for the CDR3 is TGTGCCAGCAGCTTAGTGTCGGGAGGCCTATACAATGAGCAGTTCTTC. Translated: CASSLVSGGLYNEQFF. This chain connects TRBV11-2 to TRBJ2-1; 7 bases map to TRBD2. Germline V gene data show CDR1 as SGHAT and CDR2 as FQNNGV. This CDR3 has 16 residues. The V and J ends lost 1 base and 4 bases, in that order; junction bases with no gene match: 7.

This clonotype turned up a few times. The V gene is TRBV5-4, the J gene TRBJ1-3; D is ambiguous. V was pared by 3 bases and J by 0 bases, with 10 bases between. CDR1 SGHNT and CDR2 YYREEE come from the germline V gene (reference sequence). This CDR3 is 15 amino acids long. The DNA for the CDR3 is TGTGCCAGCAGCTCGGACGGTAACTCTGGAAACACCATATATTTT. Amino acids: CASSSDGNSGNTIYF.